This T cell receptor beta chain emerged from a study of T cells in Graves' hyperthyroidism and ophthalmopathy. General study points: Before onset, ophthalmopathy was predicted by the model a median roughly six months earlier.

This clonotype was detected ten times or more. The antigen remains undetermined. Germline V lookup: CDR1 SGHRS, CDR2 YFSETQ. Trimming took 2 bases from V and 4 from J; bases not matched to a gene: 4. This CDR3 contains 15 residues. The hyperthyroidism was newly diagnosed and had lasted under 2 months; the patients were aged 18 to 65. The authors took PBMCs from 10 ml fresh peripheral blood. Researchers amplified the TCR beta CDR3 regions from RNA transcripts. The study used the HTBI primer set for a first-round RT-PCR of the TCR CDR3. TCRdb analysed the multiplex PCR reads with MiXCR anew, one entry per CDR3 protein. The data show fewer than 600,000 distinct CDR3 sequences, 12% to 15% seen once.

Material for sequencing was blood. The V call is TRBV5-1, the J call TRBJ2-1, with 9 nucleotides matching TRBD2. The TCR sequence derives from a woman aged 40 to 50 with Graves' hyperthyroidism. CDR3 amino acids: CASSLSGLAYNEQFF. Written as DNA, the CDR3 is TGCGCCAGCAGCTTAAGCGGACTAGCGTACAATGAGCAGTTCTTC.